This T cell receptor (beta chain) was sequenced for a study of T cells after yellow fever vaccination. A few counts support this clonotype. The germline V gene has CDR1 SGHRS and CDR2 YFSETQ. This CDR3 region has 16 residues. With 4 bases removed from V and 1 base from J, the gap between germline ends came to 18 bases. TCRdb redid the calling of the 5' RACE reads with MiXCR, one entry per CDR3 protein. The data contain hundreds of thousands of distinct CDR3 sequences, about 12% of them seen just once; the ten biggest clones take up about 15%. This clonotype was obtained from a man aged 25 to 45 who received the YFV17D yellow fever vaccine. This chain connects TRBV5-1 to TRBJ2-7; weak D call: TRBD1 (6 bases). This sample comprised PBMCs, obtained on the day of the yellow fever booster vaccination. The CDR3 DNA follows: TGCGCCAGCAGCGCTCCAGGGGTAGGTTTATCCTACGAGCAGTACTTC. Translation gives CASSAPGVGLSYEQYF.